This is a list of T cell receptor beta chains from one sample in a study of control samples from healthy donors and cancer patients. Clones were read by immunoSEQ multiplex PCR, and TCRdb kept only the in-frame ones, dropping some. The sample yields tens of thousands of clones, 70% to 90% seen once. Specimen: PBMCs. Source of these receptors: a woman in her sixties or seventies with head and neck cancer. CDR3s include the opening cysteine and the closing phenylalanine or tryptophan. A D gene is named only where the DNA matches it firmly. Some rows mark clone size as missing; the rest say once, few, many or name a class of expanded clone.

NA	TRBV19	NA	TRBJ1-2	CASTTGEGPISYGYTF	TGTGCCAGTACCACGGGGGAGGGCCCAATTAGCTATGGCTACACCTTC
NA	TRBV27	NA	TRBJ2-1	CASSLSLVGSGRFF	TGTGCCAGCAGTTTATCATTGGTGGGTTCGGGAAGGTTCTTC
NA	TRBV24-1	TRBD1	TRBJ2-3	CATSETQGVGTDTQYF	TGTGCCACCAGTGAGACTCAGGGGGTTGGGACAGATACGCAGTATTTT
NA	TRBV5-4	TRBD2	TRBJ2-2	CASSLASGSTGELFF	TGTGCCAGCAGCTTGGCTAGCGGGAGCACCGGGGAGCTGTTTTTT
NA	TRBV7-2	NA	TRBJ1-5	CASSLVRDQPQHF	TGTGCCAGCAGCTTAGTCAGGGATCAGCCCCAGCATTTT
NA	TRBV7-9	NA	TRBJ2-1	CASSLRASFENEQFF	TGTGCCAGCAGCTTGAGGGCATCTTTCGAGAATGAGCAGTTCTTC
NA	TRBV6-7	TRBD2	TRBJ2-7	CASSYSVSSGSSGLSSYEQYF	TGTGCCAGCAGTTACTCGGTGTCTAGCGGGAGTTCGGGACTTAGCTCCTACGAGCAGTACTTC
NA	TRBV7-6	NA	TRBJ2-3	CASSLEVTAGLQAQYF	TGTGCCAGCAGCTTAGAAGTCACAGCAGGGCTCCAGGCGCAGTATTTT
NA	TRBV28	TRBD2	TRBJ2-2	CASSASGTMNTGELFF	TGTGCCAGCAGTGCATCCGGGACTATGAACACCGGGGAGCTGTTTTTT
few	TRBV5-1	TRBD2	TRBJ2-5	CASKAGLAGGAETQYF	TGCGCCAGCAAAGCCGGACTAGCGGGAGGAGCAGAGACCCAGTACTTC
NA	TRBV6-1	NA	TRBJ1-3	CASSEILGGANTIYF	TGTGCCAGCAGTGAAATCCTAGGGGGAGCAAACACCATATATTTT
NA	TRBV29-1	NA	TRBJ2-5	CSVDIETQYF	TGCAGCGTTGATATAGAGACCCAGTACTTC
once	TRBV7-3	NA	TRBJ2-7	CASSYTGSSAEQYF	TGTGCCAGCAGCTATACAGGGAGTTCTGCCGAGCAGTACTTC
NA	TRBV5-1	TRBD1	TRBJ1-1	CASSGGQMNTEAFF	TGCGCCAGCAGCGGGGGACAGATGAACACTGAAGCTTTCTTT
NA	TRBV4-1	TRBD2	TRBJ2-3	CASSFSGTSGDTQYF	TGCGCCAGCAGCTTTTCCGGGACTAGCGGAGATACGCAGTATTTT
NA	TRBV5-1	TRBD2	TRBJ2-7	CASSLTGLELNEQYF	TGCGCCAGCAGCTTGACTGGACTAGAATTAAACGAGCAGTACTTC
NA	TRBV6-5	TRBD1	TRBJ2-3	CASRETGGTDTQYF	TGTGCCAGCAGAGAGACAGGGGGAACAGATACGCAGTATTTT